Following are 20 T cell receptor beta chains from one sample sequenced in a study of molecular identifiers for immune sequencing clone quantification. A single record per CDR3 protein comes from TCRdb applying MiXCR to the PCR reads. The table lists over 90,000 distinct CDR3 sequences, 30% to 45% of them singletons. Material for sequencing was naive CD8+ T cells from blood, with Jurkat cell RNA spiked in. Subset defined: FACS-sorted CD8+CD4-CCR7+CD45RA+ naive T cells. These receptors all come from a human donor in good health. Some libraries in this study had Jurkat cell RNA spiked in.

As to this clonotype: Likely a read error: the CDR3 ends without its conserved phenylalanine or tryptophan. V usage is TRBV10-3 and J usage is TRBJ2-3; the D is unclear. Trimming shortened V by 10 bases and J by 6 bases, and 8 bases separated the two germline ends. This CDR3 has 10 residues. Looked up from germline, CDR1 is ENHRY and CDR2 is SYGVKD. The chain's CDR3 is CATAGDTQYL. CDR3 nucleotides: TGTGCCACCGCCGGGGATACGCAGTATCTT.

This clonotype was recorded a few times. For the CDR3, the DNA is TGTGCCAGCACCACAGGGACCTACTCCTACGAGCAGTACTTC. This encodes CASTTGTYSYEQYF. The V gene is TRBV28, the J gene TRBJ2-7; a possible D gene is TRBD1 (6 bases). This CDR3 is built from 14 residues. CDR1 is MDHEN and CDR2 is SYDVKM in the germline V gene. Trimming took 7 bases from V and 0 from J, leaving 13 bases between them. The whole variable domain, remainder taken from reference TRBV28 and TRBJ2-7, is DVKVTQSSRYLVKRTGEKVFLECVQDMDHENMFWYRQDPGLGLRLIYFSYDVKMKEKGDIPEGYSVSREKKERFSLILESASTNQTSMYLCASTTGTYSYEQYFGPGTRLTVT.

The CDR3 here is CASSIPVGLQPQHF. CDR3 DNA: TGTGCCAGTAGTATCCCCGTGGGTCTTCAGCCCCAGCATTTT. This chain joins TRBV19 and TRBJ1-5, with unresolved D. CDR3 length: 14 residues. Between the trimmed V and J ends, which lost 3 bases and 6 bases, there was a span of 12 bases. The germline V gene encodes CDR1 LNHDA and CDR2 SQIVND (reference sequence). The complete variable domain, with remaining parts taken from reference TRBV19 and TRBJ1-5, reads DGGITQSPKYLFRKEGQNVTLSCEQNLNHDAMYWYRQDPGQGLRLIYYSQIVNDFQKGDIAEGYSVSREKKESFPLTVTSAQKNPTAFYLCASSIPVGLQPQHFGDGTRLSIL.

CDR3 protein: CASSIVRGRFYEQYF. The CDR3, as DNA: TGTGCCAGTAGTATAGTGCGGGGGCGCTTCTACGAGCAGTACTTC. This chain uses TRBV19 with TRBJ2-7; tentative D call: TRBD2 (7 bases). CDR3 length: 15 amino acids. Germline CDR1 and CDR2: LNHDA and SQIVND (reference sequence). With 1 base removed from V and 3 bases from J, the gap between germline ends came to 13 bases.

The chain joins TRBV27 to TRBJ2-7; 10 bases align to TRBD1. This CDR3 spans 17 amino acids. Unmatched junction bases numbered 18, after V lost 6 bases and J lost 7 bases. Looked up from germline, CDR1 is MNHEY and CDR2 is SMNVEV (reference sequence). The CDR3 loop reads CASRPRGTGANLGEQYF. The CDR3 DNA is TGTGCCAGCAGGCCCAGGGGGACAGGGGCGAACTTGGGGGAGCAGTACTTC.

The chain combines TRBV28 with TRBJ2-5, with 8 bases lining up with TRBD1. CDR1 is MDHEN, CDR2 SYDVKM, per germline. This CDR3 contains 14 residues. With 8 bases clipped from V and 1 base from J, the junction kept 6 bases outside the gene matches. Written as DNA, the CDR3 is TGTGCCAGCCAGGGACAGGACCTCCAAGAGACCCAGTACTTC. It encodes CASQGQDLQETQYF. Drawing the rest from reference TRBV28 and TRBJ2-5, the complete variable domain is DVKVTQSSRYLVKRTGEKVFLECVQDMDHENMFWYRQDPGLGLRLIYFSYDVKMKEKGDIPEGYSVSREKKERFSLILESASTNQTSMYLCASQGQDLQETQYFGPGTRLLVL.

Points on this clonotype: It is likely a read error, because the conserved phenylalanine at the end of the CDR3 is missing. The genes are TRBV6-2 or TRBV6-3 and TRBJ2-7; D not certain. The CDR3 extends over 11 amino acids. V was cut by 6 bases and J by 0 bases, with 3 bases left in between. In germline, CDR1 is MNHEY, CDR2 SVGEGT. CDR3 nucleotide sequence: TGTGCCAGCAGGTCCTCCTACGAGCAGTACATC. It yields the protein CASRSSYEQYI.

This chain links TRBV2 with TRBJ2-1, with TRBD2 matching over 8 bases. CDR1 and CDR2 (germline): SNHLY, FYNNEI. The J segment lost 4 bases and the V segment lost 0 bases, leaving 2 bases of the junction unmatched. The CDR3 spans 15 residues. DNA for the CDR3: TGTGCCAGCAGTGAAGCTAGCGGGATGTACAATGAGCAGTTCTTC. Protein: CASSEASGMYNEQFF.

The CDR3, as DNA: TGTGCCACCAAGGCGAAGGAGCCCTACAATGAGCAGTTCTTC. Its translation is CATKAKEPYNEQFF. V gene TRBV24-1 combines with J gene TRBJ2-1; D remains unclear. Germline V gives CDR1 KGHDR, CDR2 SFDVKD. CDR3 size: 14 residues. Trimming removed 8 bases at V and 2 bases at J, with 12 bases between.

Of note for this clonotype: One end of the junction is discordant with germline, which a read error may explain. V and J are TRBV12-3 or TRBV12-4 and TRBJ1-5, with D perhaps matching TRBD1 (5 bases). The CDR3 is made up of 14 amino acids. The CDR3: CASSLGGTNQPQRF. CDR3 bases: TGTGCCAGCAGTTTGGGGGGTACCAATCAGCCCCAGCGTTTT.

The gene calls are TRBV13 and TRBJ2-7; 14 nucleotides agree with TRBD2. The junction had 7 bases not matched to a gene; V was cut back by 0 bases and J by 6 bases. CDR1 PRHDT and CDR2 FYEKMQ come from the germline V gene (reference sequence). The CDR3 sequence is 17 residues long. This chain's CDR3 is CASSLGRTSGRTGEQYF. CDR3 in DNA: TGTGCCAGCAGCTTAGGTCGGACTAGCGGGAGGACTGGCGAGCAGTACTTC.

This clonotype has only a few counts. The chain recombines TRBV20-1 with TRBJ1-4; D gene uncertain. Germline lookup yields CDR1 DFQATT and CDR2 SNEGSKA (reference sequence). Between the trimmed V and J ends, which lost 2 bases and 0 bases, there was a span of 10 bases. There are 15 residues in the CDR3. The CDR3 protein is CSARRRHSTNEKLFF. The DNA of the CDR3 is TGCAGTGCTAGACGCCGACATTCAACTAATGAAAAACTGTTTTTT.

The V and J genes are TRBV6-2 or TRBV6-3 and TRBJ2-7, with D tentatively TRBD1 (6 bases). From germline, CDR1 is MNHEY and CDR2 SVGEGT. This CDR3 contains 13 residues. Trimming took 2 bases from V and 2 from J, leaving 7 bases between them. The CDR3 loop reads CASSYGDTYEQYF. The CDR3, as DNA: TGTGCCAGCAGTTACGGGGACACCTACGAGCAGTACTTC.

This clonotype was seen a handful of times. The rearrangement joins TRBV4-2 to TRBJ2-3, with 7 bases that match TRBD2. CDR3 length: 16 amino acids. Germline CDR1 reads LGHNA; CDR2 reads YNFKEQ. The trim removed 0 bases at V and 5 bases at J, leaving 8 bases unmatched. The CDR3 spells CASSQDNWRELDTQYF. For the CDR3, the DNA is TGTGCCAGCAGCCAAGATAATTGGCGGGAGTTAGATACGCAGTATTTT.

This clonotype has a single count. A read error may be the cause here, since a much bigger clone is one base away. The chain links TRBV28 to TRBJ2-7, with TRBD2 matching 12 bases. Trimming cost V 6 bases and J 4 bases; bases outside gene matches: 16. This CDR3 comprises 18 residues. Germline loops: CDR1 MDHEN, CDR2 SYDVKM. CDR3 region: CASRWSLAGGPSGYEQYF. The CDR3 bases are TGTGCCAGCAGGTGGTCCCTAGCGGGAGGGCCCTCAGGATACGAGCAGTACTTC.

The sample holds many counts of this clonotype. This chain uses TRBV4-3 with TRBJ2-7; D possibly uses TRBD1 or TRBD2 (6 bases each). In germline, CDR1 is LGHNA, CDR2 YSLEER. There are 15 residues in the CDR3. Trimming took 0 bases from V and 5 from J, leaving 14 bases between them. CDR3 region: CASSQDSGGVDEQYF. CDR3 nucleotide sequence: TGCGCCAGCAGCCAAGATTCCGGGGGCGTGGACGAGCAGTACTTC.

The sample holds many counts of this clonotype. The chain is built from TRBV7-2 and TRBJ2-3; D not certain. V was cut by 6 bases and J by 6 bases, with 13 bases left in between. The germline CDR1 and CDR2 sequences are SGHTA and FQGNSA. The CDR3 spans 13 residues. CDR3 residues: CASSLLSIDTQYF. CDR3 nucleotides: TGTGCCAGCAGTCTGTTAAGCATCGATACGCAGTATTTT.

This clonotype is a singleton in its sample. The V and J genes are TRBV12-3 or TRBV12-4 and TRBJ2-7, with D possibly being TRBD1 (6 bases). The CDR3 loop spans 14 amino acids. Trimming cost V 6 bases and J 4 bases, with 16 bases left between them. The CDR3 region is CASSQLPGEYEQYF. The CDR3 nucleotides read TGTGCCAGCAGCCAACTCCCAGGGGAATACGAGCAGTACTTC.

This clonotype showed up just once. This sequence joins TRBV7-2 and TRBJ2-7; the match to TRBD2 covers 8 bases. Per the germline V gene, CDR1 is SGHTA and CDR2 is FQGNSA. This CDR3 region has 15 residues. V dropped 6 bases and J dropped 2; count of bases not matched to a gene: 9. Here the CDR3 DNA reads TGTGCCAGCAGTGGTCTCAGCGGGAGCCCCTACGAGCAGTACTTC. It is translated as CASSGLSGSPYEQYF.

This clonotype has ten or more counts. V usage is TRBV6-2 or TRBV6-3 and J usage is TRBJ2-7; D uncertain. The CDR3 covers 15 residues. Deletions cut 4 bases from V and 6 bases from J, with 19 bases between. The germline CDR1 and CDR2 sequences are MNHEY and SVGEGT. The CDR3 reads CASSSRPLMDSEQYF. The CDR3 DNA reads TGTGCCAGCAGTTCCCGGCCGTTGATGGATTCCGAGCAGTACTTC.